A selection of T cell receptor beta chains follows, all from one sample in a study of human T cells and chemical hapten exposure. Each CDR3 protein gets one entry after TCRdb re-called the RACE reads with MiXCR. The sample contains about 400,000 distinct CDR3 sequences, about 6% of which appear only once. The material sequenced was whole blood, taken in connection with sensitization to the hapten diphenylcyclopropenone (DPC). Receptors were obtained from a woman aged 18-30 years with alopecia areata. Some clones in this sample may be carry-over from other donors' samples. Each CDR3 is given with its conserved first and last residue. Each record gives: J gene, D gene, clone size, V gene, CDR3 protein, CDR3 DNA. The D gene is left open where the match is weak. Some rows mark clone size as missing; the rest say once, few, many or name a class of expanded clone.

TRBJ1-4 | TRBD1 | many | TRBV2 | CASSVGQDNEKLFF | TGTGCCAGCAGTGTCGGACAGGATAATGAAAAACTGTTTTTT
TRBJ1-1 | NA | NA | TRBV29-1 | CSVEAVLKRTEAFF | TGCAGCGTTGAAGCCGTCCTCAAGAGGACTGAAGCTTTCTTT
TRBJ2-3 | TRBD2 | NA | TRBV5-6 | CASSLSSGGQSTDTQYF | TGTGCCAGCAGCTTGTCTAGCGGGGGGCAGAGCACAGATACGCAGTATTTT
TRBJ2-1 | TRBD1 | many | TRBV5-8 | CASSLSGGSYNEQFF | TGTGCCAGCAGCTTGTCAGGGGGCTCCTACAATGAGCAGTTCTTC
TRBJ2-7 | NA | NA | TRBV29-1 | CSVEGGVPYEQYF | TGCAGCGTTGAAGGGGGGGTCCCCTACGAGCAGTACTTC
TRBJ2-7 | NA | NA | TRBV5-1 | CASSLVGGHEQYF | TGCGCCAGCAGCTTGGTTGGGGGCCACGAGCAGTACTTC
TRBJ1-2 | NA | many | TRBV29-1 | CSVPQAGPPYGYTF | TGCAGCGTCCCCCAGGCAGGGCCCCCTTATGGCTACACCTTC
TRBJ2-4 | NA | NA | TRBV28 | CASSSSGEKNIQYF | TGTGCCAGCAGTTCATCAGGGGAGAAAAACATTCAGTACTTC
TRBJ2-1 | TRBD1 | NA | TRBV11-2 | CASSRGTGSNEQFF | TGTGCCAGCAGCCGCGGGACAGGGTCCAATGAGCAGTTCTTC
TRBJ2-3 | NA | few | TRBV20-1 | CSASRALSTDTQYF | TGCAGTGCTAGTCGAGCCCTTAGCACAGATACGCAGTATTTT